These T cell receptor beta chains were read from a single sample in a study of blood T cells in healthy people across ages. TCRdb itself ran the 5' RACE reads through MiXCR, one entry per CDR3 protein. The sample lists roughly 930,000 distinct CDR3 sequences, around 48% seen once, with about an eighth in the top ten. The sequenced sample consisted of blood. These receptors all come from a man aged 30-40 years in good health. CDR3s include the opening cysteine and the closing phenylalanine or tryptophan. Fields, in order: clone size, D gene, V gene, J gene, CDR3 protein, CDR3 DNA. The D gene is left open where the match is weak. Expanded clones get a size class; other rows say once, few or many, or leave the size out.

clone_size: NA
d_call: NA
v_call: TRBV28
j_call: TRBJ2-7
cdr3_aa: CASSLMLGNYYEQYF
cdr3_nt: TGTGCCAGCAGTTTAATGTTAGGGAATTACTACGAGCAGTACTTC

clone_size: many
d_call: TRBD1
v_call: TRBV20-1
j_call: TRBJ2-3
cdr3_aa: CSAKRQGTTDTQYF
cdr3_nt: TGCAGTGCTAAAAGACAGGGAACGACAGATACGCAGTATTTT

clone_size: few
d_call: NA
v_call: TRBV29-1
j_call: TRBJ1-4
cdr3_aa: CSVPLGGYGEKLFF
cdr3_nt: TGCAGCGTTCCCTTAGGGGGTTACGGTGAAAAACTGTTTTTT

clone_size: NA
d_call: NA
v_call: TRBV18
j_call: TRBJ1-1
cdr3_aa: CASSPDRQNTEAFF
cdr3_nt: TGTGCCAGCTCACCAGACAGACAGAACACTGAAGCTTTCTTT

clone_size: few
d_call: NA
v_call: TRBV12-3/TRBV12-4
j_call: TRBJ2-7
cdr3_aa: CASSSGTPVFGEQYF
cdr3_nt: TGTGCCAGCAGTTCCGGGACTCCGGTCTTTGGCGAGCAGTACTTC

clone_size: NA
d_call: NA
v_call: TRBV2
j_call: TRBJ1-3
cdr3_aa: CASRGPDSRSGNTIYF
cdr3_nt: TGTGCCAGCAGAGGACCTGACAGCCGCTCTGGAAACACCATATATTTT

clone_size: NA
d_call: NA
v_call: TRBV7-2
j_call: TRBJ2-7
cdr3_aa: CASSLVWGRESRLYF
cdr3_nt: TGTGCCAGCAGCTTAGTGTGGGGCAGAGAGAGTCGTTTGTACTTC

clone_size: few
d_call: NA
v_call: TRBV7-6
j_call: TRBJ2-7
cdr3_aa: CASSLGGPYSYEQYF
cdr3_nt: TGTGCCAGCAGCTTGGGGGGTCCTTATTCCTACGAGCAGTACTTC

clone_size: NA
d_call: TRBD1
v_call: TRBV12-3/TRBV12-4
j_call: TRBJ1-6
cdr3_aa: CASSPGGSQGSPLHF
cdr3_nt: TGTGCCAGCAGCCCAGGGGGCTCCCAGGGTTCACCCCTCCACTTT

clone_size: few
d_call: NA
v_call: TRBV2
j_call: TRBJ2-1
cdr3_aa: CASSDSSFYNEQFF
cdr3_nt: TGTGCCAGCAGTGACAGCTCATTCTACAATGAGCAGTTCTTC

clone_size: few
d_call: TRBD2
v_call: TRBV29-1
j_call: TRBJ2-1
cdr3_aa: CSVQRGHSGTSSYNEQFF
cdr3_nt: TGCAGCGTTCAGAGGGGTCATAGCGGGACAAGCTCCTACAATGAGCAGTTCTTC

clone_size: NA
d_call: NA
v_call: TRBV7-8
j_call: TRBJ1-6
cdr3_aa: CASSPFEAVLHF
cdr3_nt: TGTGCCAGCAGCCCATTCGAGGCGGTCCTCCACTTT

clone_size: NA
d_call: NA
v_call: TRBV25-1
j_call: TRBJ1-6
cdr3_aa: CASAPGLRANSPLHF
cdr3_nt: TGTGCCAGCGCTCCAGGATTGAGGGCTAATTCACCCCTCCACTTT

clone_size: NA
d_call: NA
v_call: TRBV7-9
j_call: TRBJ1-1
cdr3_aa: CASSSPQANTEAFF
cdr3_nt: TGTGCCAGCAGCTCCCCTCAGGCGAACACTGAAGCTTTCTTT

clone_size: NA
d_call: TRBD2
v_call: TRBV10-3
j_call: TRBJ2-3
cdr3_aa: CAISESSSGGHADTQYF
cdr3_nt: TGTGCCATCAGTGAGTCTTCTAGCGGGGGGCATGCCGATACGCAGTATTTT

clone_size: NA
d_call: NA
v_call: TRBV21-1
j_call: TRBJ2-7
cdr3_aa: CASSNRQGLEQYF
cdr3_nt: TGTGCCAGCAGCAATCGACAGGGTCTCGAGCAGTACTTC

clone_size: NA
d_call: NA
v_call: TRBV6-2/TRBV6-3
j_call: TRBJ2-3
cdr3_aa: CASRHRQAPSTDTQYF
cdr3_nt: TGTGCCAGCAGACACCGACAGGCACCTAGCACAGATACGCAGTATTTT

clone_size: NA
d_call: TRBD2
v_call: TRBV12-3/TRBV12-4
j_call: TRBJ2-1
cdr3_aa: CASSFYPGRRNNEQFF
cdr3_nt: TGTGCCAGCAGTTTCTATCCCGGGAGGCGTAACAATGAGCAGTTCTTC

clone_size: few
d_call: TRBD1
v_call: TRBV7-9
j_call: TRBJ1-1
cdr3_aa: CASSSNGQGRAFF
cdr3_nt: TGTGCCAGCAGCTCCAACGGACAGGGGCGGGCTTTCTTT

clone_size: few
d_call: TRBD2
v_call: TRBV3-1
j_call: TRBJ2-4
cdr3_aa: CASSQEWGGPKNIQYF
cdr3_nt: TGTGCCAGCAGCCAAGAATGGGGGGGACCCAAAAACATTCAGTACTTC

clone_size: once
d_call: NA
v_call: TRBV2
j_call: TRBJ1-4
cdr3_aa: CASREQGRPNEKLFF
cdr3_nt: TGTGCCAGCAGAGAGCAGGGGAGGCCTAATGAAAAACTGTTTTTT

clone_size: NA
d_call: NA
v_call: TRBV9
j_call: TRBJ2-2
cdr3_aa: CASSADLDPTGELFF
cdr3_nt: TGTGCCAGCAGCGCAGATCTAGATCCCACCGGGGAGCTGTTTTTT

clone_size: NA
d_call: TRBD2
v_call: TRBV7-2
j_call: TRBJ2-7
cdr3_aa: CAIVSASGGSYEQYF
cdr3_nt: TGTGCCATTGTTTCGGCTAGCGGGGGGTCCTACGAGCAGTACTTC

clone_size: NA
d_call: TRBD2
v_call: TRBV7-2
j_call: TRBJ2-3
cdr3_aa: CASSFVGTSATDTQYF
cdr3_nt: TGTGCCAGCAGCTTCGTCGGGACTAGCGCGACAGATACGCAGTATTTT

clone_size: NA
d_call: NA
v_call: TRBV15
j_call: TRBJ2-1
cdr3_aa: CATRDASYNEQFF
cdr3_nt: TGTGCCACCAGGGACGCCTCCTACAATGAGCAGTTCTTC

clone_size: NA
d_call: NA
v_call: TRBV6-2/TRBV6-3
j_call: TRBJ2-3
cdr3_aa: CASSYSMGDTQYF
cdr3_nt: TGTGCCAGCAGTTACTCGATGGGAGATACGCAGTATTTT

clone_size: NA
d_call: TRBD1
v_call: TRBV7-3
j_call: TRBJ2-5
cdr3_aa: CASSPLQGFNLPYF
cdr3_nt: TGTGCCAGCAGCCCATTACAGGGGTTCAATCTCCCGTACTTC

clone_size: many
d_call: TRBD2
v_call: TRBV15
j_call: TRBJ2-1
cdr3_aa: CATSTLAGWNEQFF
cdr3_nt: TGTGCCACCAGCACTTTAGCGGGGTGGAATGAGCAGTTCTTC